This T cell receptor (beta chain) was documented in a study of Tregs in tolerant kidney transplant recipients. The nonmyeloablative bone marrow transplants came from related graft donors, with transient mixed chimerism. CD4+CD25+CD127- Tregs, CD4+CD25- non-Tregs, CD4 and CD8 cells were sorted. Notes on this clone: Its antigen is undetermined. From the germline J gene comes the end of the CDR3, since the read stops 3 residues before it.

This CDR3 is built from 14 residues. The germline gives CDR1 LNHDA, CDR2 SQIVND (reference sequence). Points from the study as a whole: Changing PCR primers prevented nucleotide comparison between some patients' samples. Findings come from small patient numbers and require larger validation. In tolerant patients, donor-specific Tregs outgrew total Tregs, suggesting antigen-driven expansion.

Method: immunoSEQ multiplex PCR; TCRdb's copy keeps in-frame clones and lacks some. This table lists some 11,000 clones. The clonotype was recovered from a human patient who received a combined kidney and bone marrow transplant. Some T cells may arise from the graft donor. This specimen was CD8+ T cells from blood (PBMCs), taken 24 months after the transplant. V gene TRBV19 combines with J gene TRBJ2-6, with TRBD1 matching 7 bases. The sequenced part of the CDR3 DNA is TGTGCTGAGGACAGGTCCTCTGGGGCCAACGTC. This translates into CAEDRSSGANV. The entire CDR3 reads CAEDRSSGANVLTF.